These 21 T cell receptor beta chains share one sample of origin, sequenced in a study of vaccination effects on CD4 cells after COVID-19. Produced via immunoSEQ multiplex PCR; TCRdb's table is partial and in-frame only. Here the sample spans over 20,000 clones, approximately 70% being singletons. Peptide-pool stimulation followed by sequencing identified expanded antigen-specific CD4+ clonotypes in the ViraFEST assay. Isolation of CD4+ T cells took place after around 10 days of culture. The antigens these receptors bind are not known. Material: CD4+ T cells from PBMCs cultured with HCoV-229E spike peptides, obtained before COVID-19 vaccination. These receptors all come from a human donor who received a COVID-19 vaccine.

CDR3 amino acids: CASSEPGQGWQPQHF. DNA of the CDR3: TGTGCCAGCAGTGAACCGGGACAGGGGTGGCAGCCCCAGCATTTT. The chain uses TRBV6-1 and TRBJ1-5; 10 bases match TRBD1. The V segment lost 2 bases and the J segment 7 bases; nucleotides outside the gene matches: 5. Germline CDR1 reads MNHNS; CDR2 reads SASEGT. CDR3 length: 15 residues.

This chain connects TRBV9 to TRBJ2-2, with 12 bases aligning to TRBD2. Germline CDR1 SGDLS, CDR2 YYNGEE. The CDR3 is 15 residues long. V lost 6 bases to trimming and J lost 3 bases; unmatched junction nucleotides: 3. CDR3 protein: CASTGLAGYTGELFF. The CDR3 DNA sequence: TGTGCCAGCACCGGACTAGCGGGGTACACCGGGGAGCTGTTTTTT.

Note on this clone: Other DNA sequences within the sample encode an identical CDR3. The V gene is TRBV6-5, the J gene TRBJ2-3; TRBD2 matches at 8 bases. V lost 0 bases, J lost 3 bases, and 5 bases stayed unmatched. The CDR3 is 16 residues long. Germline V gene sequence: CDR1 MNHEY, CDR2 SVGAGI. CDR3 loop: CASSYSSGRGTDTQYF. The CDR3 coding sequence is TGTGCCAGCAGTTACTCGTCCGGGAGGGGGACAGATACGCAGTATTTT.

The rearrangement joins TRBV29-1 to TRBJ1-1, with unresolved D. CDR3 length: 12 residues. V lost 5 bases and J lost 1, with 8 bases in between. The germline CDR1 and CDR2 sequences are SQVTM and ANQGSEA. The CDR3 loop is CSVQQTNTEAFF. The CDR3 DNA follows: TGCAGCGTTCAGCAGACGAACACTGAAGCTTTCTTT.

CDR3 sequence (DNA): TGTGCCAGCAGTTGGAGGAAAACGAACACCGGGGAGCTGTTTTTT. It translates to CASSWRKTNTGELFF. The V call is TRBV2, the J call TRBJ2-2; D may be TRBD2 (5 bases). The CDR3 sequence is 15 residues long. Trimming pared 5 bases from V and 0 bases from J, leaving 10 bases between. The germline V gene encodes CDR1 SNHLY and CDR2 FYNNEI.

This clone is a singleton in its sample. CDR3 DNA: TGTGCCAGTATGGCGGGAGTGGTTTCCTACGAGCAGTACTTC. Translation gives CASMAGVVSYEQYF. The chain couples TRBV2 to TRBJ2-7; 7 nucleotides agree with TRBD2. V lost 9 bases to trimming and J lost 1 base; unmatched junction nucleotides: 9. From germline, CDR1 is SNHLY and CDR2 FYNNEI. This CDR3 spans 14 amino acids.

The V and J genes are TRBV19 and TRBJ1-2; D is unclear. CDR1 LNHDA and CDR2 SQIVND come from the germline V gene (reference sequence). This CDR3 region has 11 residues. V was pared by 3 bases and J by 7 bases, with 6 bases between. The CDR3 sequence is CASSIFGGYTF. Written as DNA, the CDR3 is TGTGCCAGTAGTATTTTTGGTGGCTACACCTTC.

The V call is TRBV6-1, the J call TRBJ1-5, with TRBD1 as a possible D gene (6 bases). The CDR3 runs to 17 residues. Germline CDR1 MNHNS, CDR2 SASEGT. The V gene lost 2 bases and the J gene lost 0 bases, with 14 bases spanning the gap. CDR3 sequence reads: CASSEYLRTVSNQPQHF. In nucleotides, the CDR3 is TGTGCCAGCAGTGAATACCTCCGGACAGTTAGCAATCAGCCCCAGCATTTT.

In this sample, this clone turned up a few times. The chain uses TRBV5-1 and TRBJ1-2; 10 bases agree with TRBD1. The CDR3 is 14 amino acids. Germline V gives CDR1 SGHRS, CDR2 YFSETQ. The J segment lost 8 bases and the V segment lost 0 bases, leaving 4 bases of the junction unmatched. The CDR3 bases are TGCGCCAGCAGCTTGGGACAGGGGGCGGAAGGCTACACCTTC. Amino acids: CASSLGQGAEGYTF.

This chain joins TRBV5-4 and TRBJ2-1; TRBD2 aligns across 10 bases. The CDR3 runs to 16 residues. The V gene's germline CDR1 is SGHNT and CDR2 YYREEE (reference sequence). With V trimmed by 0 bases and J by 4 bases, 4 bases remained unmatched. The CDR3 bases are TGTGCCAGCAGCTTGGGTCTAGCGGGGGAGTACAATGAGCAGTTCTTC. Its protein is CASSLGLAGEYNEQFF.

The genes are TRBV18 and TRBJ1-2, with no clear D. Between the trimmed V and J ends, which lost 1 base and 8 bases, there was a span of 14 bases. The CDR3 contains 14 residues. Germline V lookup: CDR1 KGHSH, CDR2 LQKENI. CDR3 DNA: TGTGCCAGCTCACCACGACCAGGACCCGGGGGCTACACCTTC. Translated, it gives CASSPRPGPGGYTF.

The chain is built from TRBV6-5 and TRBJ1-1, with 9 bases identical to TRBD1. Per germline, CDR1 MNHEY and CDR2 SVGAGI. Trimming cost V 6 bases and J 7 bases; bases outside gene matches: 6. The CDR3 contains 13 residues. CDR3 protein: CASRFTGGGEAFF. The CDR3 region has the DNA TGTGCCAGCAGGTTTACAGGGGGCGGTGAAGCTTTCTTT.

The rearrangement joins TRBV4-1 to TRBJ1-2; 8 nucleotides match TRBD1. The CDR3 length is 14 residues. The junction had 11 bases not matched to a gene; V was cut back by 6 bases and J by 8 bases. Germline CDR1 and CDR2: MGHRA and YSYEKL. CDR3 in amino acids: CASSHGYRQGGYTF. Written as DNA, the CDR3 is TGCGCCAGCAGTCACGGGTATCGACAGGGGGGCTACACCTTC.

The rearrangement links TRBV5-1 to TRBJ1-2, with a possible D match to TRBD1 (5 bases). Germline-derived CDR1 and CDR2 are SGHRS and YFSETQ. Trimming pared 2 bases from V and 8 bases from J, leaving 13 bases between. This CDR3 region has 13 residues. CDR3 DNA sequence: TGCGCCAGCAGCTTACTTCAGGGAGACGGCTACACCTTC. Its translation is CASSLLQGDGYTF. Complete variable domain (other parts from reference TRBV5-1 and TRBJ1-2): KAGVTQTPRYLIKTRGQQVTLSCSPISGHRSVSWYQQTPGQGLQFLFEYFSETQRNKGNFPGRFSGRQFSNSRSEMNVSTLELGDSALYLCASSLLQGDGYTFGSGTRLTVV.

The rearrangement joins TRBV9 to TRBJ2-7; D unresolved. Trimming took 1 base from V and 2 from J, leaving 10 bases between them. The CDR3 is 14 amino acids. Looked up from germline, CDR1 is SGDLS and CDR2 is YYNGEE. The CDR3 loop reads CASSVRAQPYEQYF. Written as DNA, the CDR3 is TGTGCCAGCAGCGTAAGGGCCCAGCCCTACGAGCAGTACTTC.

The sample holds a few counts of this clone. This rearrangement joins TRBV6-1 to TRBJ1-2; D not certain. CDR1 is MNHNS and CDR2 is SASEGT in the germline V gene. V shed 1 base and J shed 7 bases, with 13 bases lying between them. The CDR3 length is 14 residues. The chain's CDR3 is CASSEGGNKGGYTF. CDR3 sequence (DNA): TGTGCCAGCAGTGAAGGTGGGAATAAGGGTGGCTACACCTTC.

This chain links TRBV18 with TRBJ2-2; 9 positions match TRBD2. V lost 2 bases, J lost 3 bases, and 7 bases stayed unmatched. The CDR3 extends over 17 amino acids. Per germline, CDR1 KGHSH and CDR2 LQKENI. CDR3 sequence (DNA): TGTGCCAGCTCACCATGGACGGGACTAGCAGACACCGGGGAGCTGTTTTTT. Amino acids: CASSPWTGLADTGELFF.

The chain combines TRBV24-1 with TRBJ1-2, with unresolved D. Germline CDR1 KGHDR, CDR2 SFDVKD. Trimming took off 2 bases at V and 4 bases at J, with 13 bases between the two ends. The length of the CDR3 is 15 residues. The CDR3 DNA follows: TGTGCCACCAGTGATTCGGGGTCGGGGATCTATGGCTACACCTTC. Translating it yields CATSDSGSGIYGYTF.

The gene calls are TRBV10-1 and TRBJ1-5; D is uncertain. Germline CDR1 is WNHNN and CDR2 is SYGVQD (reference sequence). V was cut by 2 bases and J by 4 bases, with 6 bases left in between. The CDR3 length is 13 residues. Written as DNA, the CDR3 is TGCGCCAGCAGTGAGAACGTAAATCAGCCCCAGCATTTT. Its protein is CASSENVNQPQHF.

This clone was counted only a few times. This chain connects TRBV3-1 (or the pseudogene TRBV3-2) to TRBJ2-2, with TRBD2 matching 10 bases. The junction had 9 bases not matched to a gene; V was cut back by 1 base and J by 4 bases. This CDR3 is built from 18 residues. Germline lookup yields CDR1 LGHDT and CDR2 YNNKEL (reference sequence). DNA for the CDR3: TGTGCCAGCAGCCAAGTTGGTAGCGGGAGGTTTAGCACCGGGGAGCTGTTTTTT. Protein sequence: CASSQVGSGRFSTGELFF.

Only one count was recorded for this clone. The J gene is TRBJ2-3, the V gene TRBV5-1; D may be TRBD2 (5 bases). There are 15 residues in the CDR3. Trimming stripped 4 bases from V and 1 base from J, with 13 bases between. Germline V lookup: CDR1 SGHRS, CDR2 YFSETQ. The CDR3 loop is CASSLLEGGTDTQYF. CDR3 nucleotides: TGCGCCAGCAGCCTACTAGAGGGTGGCACAGATACGCAGTATTTT. The full variable domain, its missing parts supplied by reference TRBV5-1 and TRBJ2-3, is KAGVTQTPRYLIKTRGQQVTLSCSPISGHRSVSWYQQTPGQGLQFLFEYFSETQRNKGNFPGRFSGRQFSNSRSEMNVSTLELGDSALYLCASSLLEGGTDTQYFGPGTRLTVL.